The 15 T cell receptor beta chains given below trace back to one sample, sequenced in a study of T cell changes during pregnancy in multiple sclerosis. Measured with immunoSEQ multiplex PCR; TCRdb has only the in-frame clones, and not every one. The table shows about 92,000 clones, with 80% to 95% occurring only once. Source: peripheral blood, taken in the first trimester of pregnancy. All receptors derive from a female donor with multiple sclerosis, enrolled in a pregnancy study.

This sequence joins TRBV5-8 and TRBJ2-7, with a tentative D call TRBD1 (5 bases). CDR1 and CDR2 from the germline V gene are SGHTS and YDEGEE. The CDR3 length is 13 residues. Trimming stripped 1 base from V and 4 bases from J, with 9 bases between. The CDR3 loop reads CASSLQGAYEQYF. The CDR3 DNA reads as TGTGCCAGCAGCTTGCAAGGGGCATACGAGCAGTACTTC.

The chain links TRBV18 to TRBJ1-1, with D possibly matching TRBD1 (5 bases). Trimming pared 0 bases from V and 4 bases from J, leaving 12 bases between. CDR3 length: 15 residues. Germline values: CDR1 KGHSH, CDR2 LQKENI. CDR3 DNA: TGTGCCAGCTCACCACCGGGTTTAAGGGGCACTGAAGCTTTCTTT. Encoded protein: CASSPPGLRGTEAFF.

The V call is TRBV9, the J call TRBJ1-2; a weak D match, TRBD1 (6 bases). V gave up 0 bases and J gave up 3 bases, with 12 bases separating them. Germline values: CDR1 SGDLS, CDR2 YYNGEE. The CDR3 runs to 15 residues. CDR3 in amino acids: CASSVDGRGDYGYTF. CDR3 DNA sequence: TGTGCCAGCAGCGTAGATGGCAGGGGTGACTATGGCTACACCTTC.

The CDR3, as DNA: TGTGCCAGCAGCGACAGGGGTTATGGCTACACCTTC. Translated: CASSDRGYGYTF. This chain uses TRBV9 with TRBJ1-2; TRBD1 matches 7 bases. Trimming removed 3 bases from V and 5 bases from J; junction bases left unmatched: 1. The CDR3 is 12 amino acids. From germline, CDR1 is SGDLS and CDR2 YYNGEE.

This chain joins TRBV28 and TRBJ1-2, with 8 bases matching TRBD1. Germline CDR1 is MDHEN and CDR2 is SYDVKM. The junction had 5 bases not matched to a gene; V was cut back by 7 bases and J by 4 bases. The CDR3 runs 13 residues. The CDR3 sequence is CASNPTGAYGYTF. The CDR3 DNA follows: TGTGCCAGCAACCCGACAGGGGCCTATGGCTACACCTTC.

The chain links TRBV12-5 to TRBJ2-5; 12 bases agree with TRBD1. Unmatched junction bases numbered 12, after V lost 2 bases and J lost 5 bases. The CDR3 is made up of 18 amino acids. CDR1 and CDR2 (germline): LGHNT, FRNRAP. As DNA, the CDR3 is TGTGCTAGTGGTTTGTATCAAGGGGGACAGGGGGCCTCGGAGACCCAGTACTTC. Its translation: CASGLYQGGQGASETQYF.

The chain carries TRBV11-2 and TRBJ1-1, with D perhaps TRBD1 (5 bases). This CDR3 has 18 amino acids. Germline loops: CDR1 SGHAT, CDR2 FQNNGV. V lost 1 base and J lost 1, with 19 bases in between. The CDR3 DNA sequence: TGTGCCAGCAGCTTAGTCCAACTTGCGGGGCACCCGAACACTGAAGCTTTCTTT. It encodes CASSLVQLAGHPNTEAFF.

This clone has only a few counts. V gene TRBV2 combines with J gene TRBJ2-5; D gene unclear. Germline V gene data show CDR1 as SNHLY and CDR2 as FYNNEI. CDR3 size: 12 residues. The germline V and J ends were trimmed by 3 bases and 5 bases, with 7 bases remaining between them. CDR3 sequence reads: CASSEVEETQYF. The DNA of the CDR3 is TGTGCCAGCAGTGAGGTGGAGGAGACCCAGTACTTC.

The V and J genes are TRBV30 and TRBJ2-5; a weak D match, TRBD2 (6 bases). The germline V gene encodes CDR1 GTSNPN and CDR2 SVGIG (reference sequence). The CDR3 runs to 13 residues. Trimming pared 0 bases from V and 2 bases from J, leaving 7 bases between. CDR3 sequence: CAWSVLAQETQYF. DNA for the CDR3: TGTGCCTGGAGTGTTCTAGCGCAAGAGACCCAGTACTTC. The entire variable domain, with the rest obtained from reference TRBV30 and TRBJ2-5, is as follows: SQTIHQWPATLVQPVGSPLSLECTVEGTSNPNLYWYRQAAGRGLQLLFYSVGIGQISSEVPQNLSASRPQDRQFILSSKKLLLSDSGFYLCAWSVLAQETQYFGPGTRLLVL.

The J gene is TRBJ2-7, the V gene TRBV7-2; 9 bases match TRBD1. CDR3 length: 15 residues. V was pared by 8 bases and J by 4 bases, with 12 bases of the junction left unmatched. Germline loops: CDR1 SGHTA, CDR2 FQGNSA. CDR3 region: CASSGTGSFLYEQYF. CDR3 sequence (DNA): TGTGCCAGCTCCGGGACAGGGAGTTTTTTATACGAGCAGTACTTC.

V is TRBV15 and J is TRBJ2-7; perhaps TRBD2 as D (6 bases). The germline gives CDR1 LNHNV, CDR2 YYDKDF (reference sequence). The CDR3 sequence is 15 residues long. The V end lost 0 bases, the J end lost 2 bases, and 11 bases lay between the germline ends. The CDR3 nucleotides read TGTGCCACCAGCAGAGAACGGGGGTATCCCTACGAGCAGTACTTC. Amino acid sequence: CATSRERGYPYEQYF.

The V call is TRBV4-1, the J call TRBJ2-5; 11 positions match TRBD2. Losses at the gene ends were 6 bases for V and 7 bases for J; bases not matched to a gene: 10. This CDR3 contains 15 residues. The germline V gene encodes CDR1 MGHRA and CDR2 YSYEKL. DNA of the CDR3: TGCGCCAGCAGACCTAGCGGGAGGAGTGGGGTGACCCAGTACTTC. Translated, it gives CASRPSGRSGVTQYF.

The CDR3 loop reads CASSVEPGGASGRAVEQYF. CDR3 in DNA: TGTGCCAGCAGCGTAGAGCCCGGAGGGGCCAGCGGGAGGGCCGTCGAGCAGTACTTC. This chain joins TRBV9 and TRBJ2-7, with 10 bases fitting TRBD2. V gave up 0 bases and J gave up 6 bases; unmatched junction bases: 18. The CDR3 extends over 19 amino acids. CDR1 and CDR2 (germline): SGDLS, YYNGEE.

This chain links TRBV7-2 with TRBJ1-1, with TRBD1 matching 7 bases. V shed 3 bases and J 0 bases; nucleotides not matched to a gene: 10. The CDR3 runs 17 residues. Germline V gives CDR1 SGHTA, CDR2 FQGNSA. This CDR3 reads CASSLRMRQGMNTEAFF. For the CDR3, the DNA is TGTGCCAGCAGCTTGAGGATGAGACAGGGAATGAACACTGAAGCTTTCTTT.

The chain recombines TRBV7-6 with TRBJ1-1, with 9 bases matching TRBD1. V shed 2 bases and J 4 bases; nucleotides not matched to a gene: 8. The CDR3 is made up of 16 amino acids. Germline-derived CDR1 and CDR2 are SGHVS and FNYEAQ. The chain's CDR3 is CASSLLTGGSFTEAFF. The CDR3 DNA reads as TGTGCCAGCAGCTTACTCACAGGGGGCAGTTTCACTGAAGCTTTCTTT. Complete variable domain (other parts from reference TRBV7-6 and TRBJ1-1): GAGVSQSPRYKVTKRGQDVALRCDPISGHVSLYWYRQALGQGPEFLTYFNYEAQQDKSGLPNDRFSAERPEGSISTLTIQRTEQRDSAMYRCASSLLTGGSFTEAFFGQGTRLTVV.